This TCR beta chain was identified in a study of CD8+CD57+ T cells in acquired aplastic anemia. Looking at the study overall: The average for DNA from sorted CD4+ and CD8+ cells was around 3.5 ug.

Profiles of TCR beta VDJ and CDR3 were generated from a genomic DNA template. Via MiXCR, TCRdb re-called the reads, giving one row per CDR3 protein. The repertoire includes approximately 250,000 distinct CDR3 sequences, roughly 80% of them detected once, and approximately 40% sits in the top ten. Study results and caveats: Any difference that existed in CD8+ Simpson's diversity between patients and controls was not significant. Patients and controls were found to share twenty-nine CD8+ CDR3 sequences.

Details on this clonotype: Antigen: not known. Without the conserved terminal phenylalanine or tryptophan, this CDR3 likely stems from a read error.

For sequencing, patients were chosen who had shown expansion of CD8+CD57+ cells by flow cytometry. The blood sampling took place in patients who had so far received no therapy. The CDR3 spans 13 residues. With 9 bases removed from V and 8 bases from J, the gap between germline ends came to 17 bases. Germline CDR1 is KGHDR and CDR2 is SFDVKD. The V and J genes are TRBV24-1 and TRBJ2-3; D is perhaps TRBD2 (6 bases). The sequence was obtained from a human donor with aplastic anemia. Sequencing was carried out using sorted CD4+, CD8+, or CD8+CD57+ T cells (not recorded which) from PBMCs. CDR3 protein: CATGDFTRGTQYR. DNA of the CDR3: TGTGCCACCGGGGACTTTACGAGAGGTACGCAGTATCGG.